This T cell receptor beta chain was sequenced in a study of tumor-infiltrating lymphocytes in primary liver carcinoma (dated by TCRdb to between 2016 and 2019). Background for the entire study: Hepatocellular carcinoma (four) or combined HCC and intrahepatic cholangiocarcinoma (one) was present in the five patients, who were three men and two women aged 30 to 69 years. Reproducibility between technical replicate repertoires was high, with correlation coefficients above 0.95 and mean shared-clone rates about 0.9. The study combined TCRbeta repertoire sequencing, expression microarrays and whole-exome sequencing across five regions of each liver tumor, with adjacent normal tissue and blood. Each sample produced roughly 3.5 to 8 million productive TCRbeta reads, and read depth showed no significant difference between tissue types. The roughly 27 tumor region samples were profiled with Agilent mRNA microarrays so that TCRbeta repertoire diversity could be related to the local molecular phenotype. A total of 35 or so specimens from 5 patients went through TCRbeta repertoire sequencing, namely 25 tumor regions, 5 adjacent noncancerous liver tissues and 5 peripheral blood samples. Tumors of the five patients were stage T1-T3 N0M0 with maximum diameters of roughly 4.2 to 11 cm. General findings and caveats noted by the study authors: The top 250 clones accounted for a significantly greater share of the repertoire in tumors than in blood (p = 0.039). Because sequencing covered only the TCR beta chain and unpaired alpha chains were not captured, true repertoire diversity is likely underestimated. Repertoire overlap was higher between tumor regions (mean roughly 36%) than tumor-adjacent (17%) or tumor-blood (approximately 14%) pairs, consistent with antigen-driven expansion. Bulk unsorted samples precluded comparing CD4+ and CD8+ T cell repertoires. Only 4 to 6 patients were included in the study, and the authors note that the findings should be validated in a larger study. Only roughly 8-25% of top clones appeared in all five regions of a tumor, which suggests that tumor-infiltrating T cells are spatially heterogeneous.

As concerns this clonotype: What antigen it recognizes has not been identified. A single base separates this from a much larger clone, so it may be a read error.

Starting from about 550 ng total RNA, TCRbeta-specific cDNA was produced by reverse transcription with a constant-region primer and ProtoScript II reverse transcriptase. Construction of the TCRbeta libraries relied on three nested rounds of multiplex PCR, following a slightly modified ARM-PCR procedure. Multiplex TRBV1-TRBV30 forward primers and a Cbeta reverse primer were used in the first two PCR rounds, each of which was run for 9 to 11 cycles. Sample barcodes and Illumina adapters were added in a final 25-cycle PCR with Deep VentR polymerase. Before sequencing, amplicons between 200 and 500 bp were purified from gel using a QIAquick gel extraction kit. The TCRbeta amplicons were sequenced with 250-bp paired-end reads on an Illumina HiSeq 2500. As for how the authors treated the data: Trimmomatic v0.33 was used to quality-trim the reads, and FLASH v1.2.11 was used to merge paired reads so that full CDR3 sequences could be recovered. MiGEC v1.2.1b assigned V, D and J germline segments to the rearranged TCRbeta sequences. Clonotype statistics and Shannon-Wiener diversity indices were computed with VDJtools v1.0.0. To reduce sampling bias, subsequent analyses other than the diversity analysis used only the 250 most abundant clonotypes in each sample. TCRdb redid the processing of the public reads, applying fastp at Q25 and MiXCR, and retained in-frame beta chains. Merged by CDR3 protein, the rows form single entries marked with the most common genes and DNA. The V and J calls here are based on TCRdb, not the publication. The sample table shows about 84,000 distinct CDR3 sequences, and over 60% are seen once. In total, the top ten clones hold 19% of the sample.

Total RNA and DNA were co-extracted from about 20-30 mg of bulk tissue with the AllPrep DNA/RNA mini kit, without cell sorting. Between late 2015 and March 2016, a few patients in China with histopathologically diagnosed primary liver carcinoma had surgical resection. Patients had chronic HBV infection and were treatment-naive at sampling. Five spatially separated regions were sampled per tumor: superior, inferior, left-lateral and right-lateral poles, plus the tumor centre. According to histology, viable tumor cells made up more than 75% of every tumor sample. Pieces of fresh tumor and adjacent tissue were cut in half, with one half kept in RNAlater at -80 degrees C and the other half sent for histology. V is shortened by 2 bases, J by 2 bases, and the region joining them spans 7 bases. The CDR3 contains 14 residues, cysteine and phenylalanine counted. Only the CDR3 portion is preserved as DNA: 42 bases, with reading frame beginning at the first base. Taken from the germline V gene, the CDR1 and CDR2 loops are MDHEN and SYDVKM.

The rearrangement combines TRBV28 with TRBJ2-1; no D gene call is confident. The receptor was derived from a man aged 35 to 55 with primary liver carcinoma and hepatitis B virus infection. The sequenced sample consisted of liver tumor tissue from sampling region 1. Explained via the paper, the cell subset or site label denotes: tumor region T1, superior pole. The CDR3 amino acid sequence is: CASSLLGTYNEQFF. Here is the DNA: TGTGCCAGCAGTTTACTAGGTACCTACAATGAGCAGTTCTTC.